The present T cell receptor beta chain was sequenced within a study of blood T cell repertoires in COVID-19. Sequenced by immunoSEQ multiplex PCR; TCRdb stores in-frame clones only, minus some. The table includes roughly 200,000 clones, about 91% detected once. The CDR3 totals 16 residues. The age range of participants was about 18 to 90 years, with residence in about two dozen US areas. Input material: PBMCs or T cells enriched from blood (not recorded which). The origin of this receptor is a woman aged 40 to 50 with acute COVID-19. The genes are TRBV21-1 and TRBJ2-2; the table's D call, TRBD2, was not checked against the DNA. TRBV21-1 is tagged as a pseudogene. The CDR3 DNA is TGTGCCAGCAGCACTACTAGAGATTTTAACACCGGGGAGCTGTTTTTT. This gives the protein CASSTTRDFNTGELFF.